The sequence of this T cell receptor beta chain was determined in a study of blood T cell repertoires in COVID-19 (dated by TCRdb to about 2020). About the full investigation: The collaborator samples originated in the United States, Italy and Spain and spanned the acute and convalescent phases of COVID-19. A de-identified subject ID, COVID-19 status, age in years and sex were almost always included in the sample metadata. A freely available public database, intended as a resource for researchers studying the immune response to SARS-CoV-2, is where the repertoires were released. Samples came from the ongoing ImmuneRACE study (first 160 participants) plus 1,254 subjects from 6 global collaborators. Subjects who had been exposed to COVID-19, were actively infected with it, or had recovered from it provided the deeply sampled blood TCRbeta repertoires that made up the dataset. Where available, HLA class I and class II types were taken from metadata supplied by the sample provider and were not determined by assay-based typing. The material from the prospective study consisted of cDNA or gDNA derived from T cells, B-cell-depleted T cells, or PBMCs.

On the study overall, not on this receptor specifically: The quantity of clinical and demographic metadata differed by source and by participant and was supplied without curation.

At the junction V is shortened by 4 bases and J by 6 bases, with 15 bases in between. Sequences LGHDT (CDR1) and YNNKEL (CDR2) are obtained from the germline V gene (reference sequence). Reading from cysteine to phenylalanine, the CDR3 counts 14 amino acids. Of all the DNA, just the CDR3 is kept, 42 bases in frame from base 1. The collaborating institutions used their own protocols to collect whole blood in K2EDTA tubes. For TCRbeta analysis, collaborators shipped samples in one of three forms: frozen whole blood, isolated PBMCs, or DNA extracted from either of those sample types. Of note for this clone: There is no known antigen for this receptor. No much larger clone is present one base from it, and per-base qualities are unavailable.

TCRbeta CDR3 regions were amplified from genomic DNA by means of the immunoSEQ Assay, a bias-controlled multiplex PCR. The authors' analysis ran thus. Within the assay, amplification of reference gene primers was used to estimate how many nucleated cells each sample contained. To quantify the absolute abundance of each unique TCRbeta CDR3 rearrangement, sequence reads were collapsed and filtered. For each sample, productive Simpson clonality was calculated as the square root of Simpson's diversity index across productive rearrangements. TCRdb took this table from immuneACCESS and kept in-frame rearrangements with V and J called. Such tables lack part of the clones; where checked against another copy, unresolved V genes explain under half of the gap, and the rest is unexplained. V and J calls plus clone size are reproduced from that table; the DNA served to infer D and trimming. Present in this sample are 100,000 or so clones, 91% of which were seen just once. The ten largest clones capture 17% of the sample.

The receptor was derived from a man in his forties or fifties with acute or convalescent COVID-19. Sequenced material: peripheral blood. The chain is encoded by TRBV3-1 (or the pseudogene TRBV3-2) joined to TRBJ1-2; the best D guess is TRBD1, with 5 bases matching. The CDR3 corresponds to CASSPRGGTDGYTF. The DNA sequence is TGTGCCAGCAGCCCCCGGGGAGGGACTGATGGCTACACCTTC.